The rows below give T cell receptor beta chains drawn from one sample of a study of T cell responses to AZD1222 COVID-19 vaccine. This table comes from immunoSEQ multiplex PCR, and its TCRdb copy is limited to in-frame clones, with some not included. This sample has 17,000 or so clones; 89% occur once, and the top ten carry roughly 8.7%. The sequenced sample was peripheral blood, obtained 28 days after the second AZD1222 dose. The receptors shown here come from an adult who received the AZD1222 COVID-19 vaccine. The CDR3 runs from the conserved cysteine through the conserved F or W. D genes are given only for firm matches. Not every row has a clone size; where given, it reads once, few, many or a size class.

D: NA; size: few; J: TRBJ1-5; V: TRBV5-6; DNA: TGTGCCAGCAGCTTGGCGTTGGGACGGGACAATCAGCCCCAGCATTTT; CDR3: CASSLALGRDNQPQHF
D: TRBD1; size: NA; J: TRBJ1-6; V: TRBV9; DNA: TGTGCCAGCAGCACCCAGACAGGGCGGTCACCCCTCCACTTT; CDR3: CASSTQTGRSPLHF
D: NA; size: NA; J: TRBJ2-5; V: TRBV10-3; DNA: TGTGCCATCAGTGAGTCGACTCTCAGTGGGGAGACCCAGTACTTC; CDR3: CAISESTLSGETQYF
D: NA; size: NA; J: TRBJ2-3; V: TRBV6-5; DNA: TGTGCCAGCAGTTCGGCAGGGGTAGATACGCAGTATTTT; CDR3: CASSSAGVDTQYF
D: NA; size: NA; J: TRBJ1-6; V: TRBV9; DNA: TGTGCCAGCAGCGCCGGGGAGCCACCCCTCCACTTT; CDR3: CASSAGEPPLHF
D: TRBD1; size: NA; J: TRBJ1-6; V: TRBV6-5; DNA: TGTGCCAGCAGAAAAAACAGGGGGCAGAATTCACCCCTCCACTTT; CDR3: CASRKNRGQNSPLHF
D: NA; size: NA; J: TRBJ2-1; V: TRBV6-5; DNA: TGTGCCAGCAGCCTAGCGACTTTATCCAATGAGCAGTTCTTC; CDR3: CASSLATLSNEQFF
D: NA; size: few; J: TRBJ2-3; V: TRBV4-1; DNA: TGCGCCAGCAGCCAAGTTGGCGGCAGGGGCGGACCAAATACGCAGTATTTT; CDR3: CASSQVGGRGGPNTQYF
D: TRBD1; size: once; J: TRBJ2-1; V: TRBV19; DNA: TGTGCCAGTAGTATCACCCAGGGGGCCTACAATGAGCAGTTCTTC; CDR3: CASSITQGAYNEQFF
D: NA; size: once; J: TRBJ2-7; V: TRBV28; DNA: TGTGCCAGCAGCCCCGCAGGGATGGGCTACGAGCAGTACTTC; CDR3: CASSPAGMGYEQYF
D: TRBD2; size: NA; J: TRBJ2-5; V: TRBV19; DNA: TGTGCCAGTAGAATGTTTGGAGCGGGGGGGTTAGAGACCCAGTACTTC; CDR3: CASRMFGAGGLETQYF
D: NA; size: NA; J: TRBJ2-3; V: TRBV5-1; DNA: TGCGCCAGCATCCCGGGACTGAGCACAGATACGCAGTATTTT; CDR3: CASIPGLSTDTQYF
D: TRBD1; size: NA; J: TRBJ2-2; V: TRBV28; DNA: TGTGCCAGCACCCGAGACAGGGGCATTGATACCGGGGAGCTGTTTTTT; CDR3: CASTRDRGIDTGELFF
D: TRBD1; size: NA; J: TRBJ1-1; V: TRBV30; DNA: TGTGCCTGGAGTGCCTCGGGACAGACTGAAGCTTTCTTT; CDR3: CAWSASGQTEAFF
D: NA; size: NA; J: TRBJ2-3; V: TRBV28; DNA: TGTGCCAGCAGTTTATGGCGAGGGGGGAAGACAGATACGCAGTATTTT; CDR3: CASSLWRGGKTDTQYF
D: TRBD1; size: NA; J: TRBJ1-2; V: TRBV5-1; DNA: TGCGCCAGCAGCACACAGGGGAACTATGGCTACACCTTC; CDR3: CASSTQGNYGYTF
D: TRBD1; size: once; J: TRBJ1-1; V: TRBV6-5; DNA: TGTGCCAGCAGTAGACAGGGCGTTGCTGAAGCTTTCTTT; CDR3: CASSRQGVAEAFF
D: NA; size: NA; J: TRBJ1-6; V: TRBV7-2; DNA: TGTGCCAGCAGCGCGGATATTAGTAATTCACCCCTCCACTTT; CDR3: CASSADISNSPLHF
D: TRBD2; size: NA; J: TRBJ2-3; V: TRBV10-3; DNA: TGTGCCATCAGTGATCGGACTAGCGGTAGCACAGATACACAGTATTTT; CDR3: CAISDRTSGSTDTQYF
D: NA; size: NA; J: TRBJ2-2; V: TRBV19; DNA: TGTGCCAGCGGGGACATCGGGGAGCTGTTTTTT; CDR3: CASGDIGELFF
D: NA; size: NA; J: TRBJ2-2; V: TRBV2; DNA: TGTGCCAGCAGTGAAACCGGGGAGCTGTTTTTT; CDR3: CASSETGELFF
D: NA; size: NA; J: TRBJ1-2; V: TRBV7-9; DNA: TGTGCCAGCAGCTTAGCGTCAGGGTACGGTGGCTACACCTTC; CDR3: CASSLASGYGGYTF
D: NA; size: NA; J: TRBJ1-4; V: TRBV7-2; DNA: TGTGCCAGCAGCTTAAGGGTACAGGAAAAACTGTTTTTT; CDR3: CASSLRVQEKLFF
D: NA; size: few; J: TRBJ1-3; V: TRBV7-6; DNA: TGTGCCAGCAGTCGAAATGGGGACTCTGGAAACACCATATATTTT; CDR3: CASSRNGDSGNTIYF
D: NA; size: NA; J: TRBJ1-6; V: TRBV19; DNA: TGTGCCAGTAGTCGCCGGACAGAGCATATTTCACCCCTCCACTTT; CDR3: CASSRRTEHISPLHF
D: TRBD2; size: NA; J: TRBJ2-2; V: TRBV7-2; DNA: TGTGCCAGCCTCTTAGCGGGGGGTACCGGGGAGCTGTTTTTT; CDR3: CASLLAGGTGELFF
D: NA; size: NA; J: TRBJ1-4; V: TRBV3-1/TRBV3-2; DNA: TGTGCCAGCAGCCAGGTCCCAACTAATGAAAAACTGTTTTTT; CDR3: CASSQVPTNEKLFF
D: NA; size: few; J: TRBJ2-3; V: TRBV10-3; DNA: TGTGCCATCAGTGTAGAGGGAGGCCCGGATACGCAGTATTTT; CDR3: CAISVEGGPDTQYF
D: NA; size: NA; J: TRBJ2-2; V: TRBV2; DNA: TGTGCCAGCATCACTAGGACTCGTACCCGGGAGCTGTTTTTT; CDR3: CASITRTRTRELFF
D: NA; size: NA; J: TRBJ2-7; V: TRBV5-4; DNA: TGTGCCAGCAGCGCCGACAGGAGTGGCGCCATCTACGAGCAGTACTTC; CDR3: CASSADRSGAIYEQYF
D: NA; size: NA; J: TRBJ2-3; V: TRBV30; DNA: TGTGCCTGGAATTTGGATACAGATACGCAGTATTTT; CDR3: CAWNLDTDTQYF
D: TRBD1; size: NA; J: TRBJ1-2; V: TRBV6-5; DNA: TGTGCCAGCAGTTACGGACAGGGGCCCTATGGCTACACCTTC; CDR3: CASSYGQGPYGYTF
D: NA; size: NA; J: TRBJ2-7; V: TRBV10-1; DNA: TGCGCCAGCAGTGAGTCGGGGGACACCTACGAGCAGTACTTC; CDR3: CASSESGDTYEQYF
D: NA; size: once; J: TRBJ1-1; V: TRBV5-6; DNA: TGTGCCAGCAGGCACACAGGGTCGGGAGCTTTCTTT; CDR3: CASRHTGSGAFF
D: TRBD2; size: once; J: TRBJ2-1; V: TRBV28; DNA: TGTGCCAGCAGTTTACCCGGAGCGGGAGTAAGGGACAATGAGCAGTTCTTC; CDR3: CASSLPGAGVRDNEQFF
D: NA; size: NA; J: TRBJ1-6; V: TRBV27; DNA: TGTGCCAGCAGTTTATTAGGGGGAGGACAGACAACTAATTCACCCCTCCACTTT; CDR3: CASSLLGGGQTTNSPLHF
D: TRBD2; size: NA; J: TRBJ2-3; V: TRBV19; DNA: TGTGCCAGTAGTATATCGGCTAGCGGGACGGGACGCACAGATACGCAGTATTTT; CDR3: CASSISASGTGRTDTQYF
D: TRBD1; size: NA; J: TRBJ2-3; V: TRBV5-1; DNA: TGCGCCAGCAGCACCTCGGGACAGCCCGGCGCAGATACGCAGTATTTT; CDR3: CASSTSGQPGADTQYF
D: NA; size: NA; J: TRBJ2-1; V: TRBV24-1; DNA: TGTGCCACCAGTGACCCAATAAAAACAGGTCCAAGGCAGTTCTTC; CDR3: CATSDPIKTGPRQFF
D: NA; size: few; J: TRBJ2-3; V: TRBV5-5; DNA: TGTGCCAGCAGCGGGACTGGGGGCGATACGCAGTATTTT; CDR3: CASSGTGGDTQYF
D: NA; size: NA; J: TRBJ1-5; V: TRBV6-1; DNA: TGTGCCAGCAGTGAAACAGGGCCTACTCCGAATCAGCCCCAGCATTTT; CDR3: CASSETGPTPNQPQHF
D: NA; size: NA; J: TRBJ2-2; V: TRBV5-1; DNA: TGCGCCAGCAGCTTGGTGGGAGGAAACACCGGGGAGCTGTTTTTT; CDR3: CASSLVGGNTGELFF
D: NA; size: NA; J: TRBJ2-1; V: TRBV4-2; DNA: TGTGCCAGCAGCCAAGCGGAGGGCCAGGTTATGAATGAGCAGTTCTTC; CDR3: CASSQAEGQVMNEQFF
D: TRBD1; size: NA; J: TRBJ2-7; V: TRBV29-1; DNA: TGCAGCGCCAGTACAGGGGGCTTGGGTTACGAGCAGTACTTC; CDR3: CSASTGGLGYEQYF
D: NA; size: NA; J: TRBJ1-2; V: TRBV11-2; DNA: TGTGCCAGCAGCTTTTCGTCCGCCGGGCTAGCTGGCTACACCTTC; CDR3: CASSFSSAGLAGYTF
D: TRBD1; size: NA; J: TRBJ1-1; V: TRBV10-3; DNA: TGTGCCATCAGGGACAGGGCGGGCGTGGACACTGAAGCTTTCTTT; CDR3: CAIRDRAGVDTEAFF
D: TRBD2; size: NA; J: TRBJ2-3; V: TRBV12-3/TRBV12-4; DNA: TGTGCCAGCAGTTTAGGGGAGGGAGATACGCAGTATTTT; CDR3: CASSLGEGDTQYF
D: TRBD2; size: NA; J: TRBJ2-7; V: TRBV6-5; DNA: TGTGCCAGCAGCTCACTAGCGGCCCTCTACGAGCAGTACTTC; CDR3: CASSSLAALYEQYF
D: NA; size: NA; J: TRBJ2-7; V: TRBV4-2; DNA: TGTGCCAGCAGCCAGATGGGGGGCCCGGGCGAGCAGTACTTC; CDR3: CASSQMGGPGEQYF
D: TRBD2; size: NA; J: TRBJ2-7; V: TRBV7-2; DNA: TGTGCCAGCAGTCTAAGCGGGAGGGCCTTGGGTGACGAGCAGTACTTC; CDR3: CASSLSGRALGDEQYF
D: NA; size: NA; J: TRBJ2-6; V: TRBV30; DNA: TGTGCCTGCCCCTGGGCCGATTCTGGGGCCAACGTCCTGACTTTC; CDR3: CACPWADSGANVLTF
D: TRBD2; size: NA; J: TRBJ2-3; V: TRBV11-3; DNA: TGTGCCAGCAGCGTAGGCACCAGCGGGGAAACAGATACGCAGTATTTT; CDR3: CASSVGTSGETDTQYF
D: TRBD2; size: NA; J: TRBJ2-5; V: TRBV6-5; DNA: TGTGCCAGCAGGACGACTAGCGGGAGGCAAGAGACCCAGTACTTC; CDR3: CASRTTSGRQETQYF
D: NA; size: once; J: TRBJ2-5; V: TRBV7-7; DNA: TGTGCTAGCAGCTTTACCCACATCTCCGGGGAGACCCAGTACTTC; CDR3: CASSFTHISGETQYF
D: NA; size: NA; J: TRBJ2-1; V: TRBV6-5; DNA: TGTGCCAGCAGTTACAGGCCACAGCGGTTCGATGAGCAGTTCTTC; CDR3: CASSYRPQRFDEQFF
D: NA; size: NA; J: TRBJ1-1; V: TRBV5-1; DNA: TGCGCCAGCAGCAATTCCGGGGCGAACACTGAAGCTTTCTTT; CDR3: CASSNSGANTEAFF
D: NA; size: NA; J: TRBJ1-4; V: TRBV6-6; DNA: TGTGCCAGCAGTTACTCTCCCCGGAACGGACTGTTTTTT; CDR3: CASSYSPRNGLFF
D: NA; size: NA; J: TRBJ1-1; V: TRBV5-1; DNA: TGCGCCAGCAGCCAAGGGGCGGGGACGAACACTGAAGCTTTCTTT; CDR3: CASSQGAGTNTEAFF
D: TRBD2; size: NA; J: TRBJ2-1; V: TRBV19; DNA: TGTGCCAGTAGTATACGGGTAGCGGGAGGGGATGAGCAGTTCTTC; CDR3: CASSIRVAGGDEQFF